The 29 T cell receptor beta chains in this list originate from one sample, sequenced in a study of T cell responses to AZD1222 COVID-19 vaccine. Sequencing was performed with immunoSEQ multiplex PCR; in TCRdb, only in-frame clones are kept and a portion is missing. This sample has under 250,000 clones, with about 93% found just once. Sequencing was performed on peripheral blood, taken on day 0 of MenACWY control vaccination. The receptors stem from an adult in good health.

This sequence joins TRBV28 and TRBJ1-2; TRBD1 aligns across 10 bases. CDR1 and CDR2 from the germline V gene are MDHEN and SYDVKM. The CDR3 has 14 amino acids. J was trimmed by 8 bases and V by 5 bases; bases with no gene match: 8. Here the CDR3 DNA reads TGTGCCAGCAGTGTGGGACAGGGGTCGGGAGGCTACACCTTC. Protein sequence: CASSVGQGSGGYTF.

About this clone itself: This sample also contains other DNA sequences that code for the same CDR3. The chain is built from TRBV2 and TRBJ2-1; 7 positions match TRBD2. Trimming took 11 bases from V and 7 from J; bases not matched to a gene: 17. The CDR3 is 15 amino acids. Germline-derived CDR1 and CDR2 are SNHLY and FYNNEI. The CDR3 is CAGGLSGGDHNEQFF. The CDR3 DNA reads TGTGCCGGCGGACTAAGTGGGGGGGACCATAATGAGCAGTTCTTC.

V gene TRBV7-2 combines with J gene TRBJ2-2; 8 positions agree with TRBD1. Germline V gene lookup returns CDR1 SGHTA and CDR2 FQGNSA. CDR3 length: 16 amino acids. The trim removed 4 bases at V and 6 bases at J, leaving 10 bases unmatched. The chain's CDR3 is CASSWGGRGRPGELFF. The CDR3 DNA reads TGTGCCAGCAGCTGGGGAGGCAGGGGGCGGCCCGGGGAGCTGTTTTTT.

The table lists this clone with a count of one. The chain uses TRBV28 and TRBJ1-5, with no clear D. The V gene lost 3 bases and the J gene lost 6 bases, with 3 bases spanning the gap. Germline CDR1 and CDR2: MDHEN and SYDVKM. The CDR3 extends over 11 amino acids. The CDR3 region has the DNA TGTGCCAGCAGTTTCGCTCAGCCCCAGCATTTT. This encodes CASSFAQPQHF.

The CDR3, as DNA: TGTGCCAGCGGGGGCCGTGGGGACGGGTACGAGCAGTACTTC. Amino acid sequence: CASGGRGDGYEQYF. This chain links TRBV6-6 with TRBJ2-7; D might be TRBD1 (6 bases). Germline values: CDR1 MNHNY, CDR2 SVGAGI (reference sequence). Trimming shortened V by 8 bases and J by 4 bases, and 18 bases separated the two germline ends. This CDR3 spans 14 amino acids.

The V gene is TRBV19, the J gene TRBJ2-7; 8 nucleotides agree with TRBD2. Germline V gene data show CDR1 as LNHDA and CDR2 as SQIVND (reference sequence). The CDR3 has 15 residues. Trimming at V came to 3 bases and at J to 2 bases, leaving 6 bases not matched to a gene. CDR3 loop: CASSMTGTRTYEQYF. The CDR3 DNA reads TGTGCCAGTAGTATGACCGGGACTAGGACCTACGAGCAGTACTTC.

The V gene is TRBV11-2, the J gene TRBJ1-3; 7 positions match TRBD1. The CDR3 is made up of 13 amino acids. With 5 bases clipped from V and 8 bases from J, the junction kept 6 bases outside the gene matches. Looked up from germline, CDR1 is SGHAT and CDR2 is FQNNGV. The CDR3 sequence is CASSRDRLDTIYF. DNA for the CDR3: TGTGCCAGCAGCCGGGACAGATTGGACACCATATATTTT.

J is TRBJ1-5 and V is TRBV6-5, with 11 bases identical to TRBD1. V shed 4 bases, J shed 1 base, and the junction held 3 bases outside the gene matches. There are 16 residues in the CDR3. The germline CDR1 and CDR2 sequences are MNHEY and SVGAGI. The CDR3 region has the DNA TGTGCCAGCAGTTCCCGGGACAGGGGGAGCAATCAGCCCCAGCATTTT. It specifies CASSSRDRGSNQPQHF.

This rearrangement joins TRBV12-3 or TRBV12-4 to TRBJ1-2; D unresolved. The CDR3 is 13 residues long. V gave up 8 bases and J gave up 1 base, with 11 bases separating them. CDR3 bases: TGTGCCAGCGTTAGGTCCAGTAACTATGGCTACACCTTC. Its translation: CASVRSSNYGYTF.

The V gene is TRBV11-2, the J gene TRBJ2-2, with 12 bases aligning to TRBD2. The CDR3 is 17 residues long. J gave up 1 base and V 1 base, and 1 base lay outside the gene matches. Germline values: CDR1 SGHAT, CDR2 FQNNGV. This CDR3 reads CASSLASGGVNTGELFF. CDR3 sequence (DNA): TGTGCCAGCAGCTTAGCTAGCGGGGGGGTGAACACCGGGGAGCTGTTTTTT.

This sequence joins TRBV18 and TRBJ1-4; 7 bases fit TRBD1. V lost 1 base to trimming and J lost 6 bases; unmatched junction nucleotides: 14. The CDR3 runs to 18 residues. In germline, CDR1 is KGHSH, CDR2 LQKENI. The CDR3 reads CASSPRWDSKNLYEKLFF. The DNA for the CDR3 is TGTGCCAGCTCACCACGTTGGGACAGCAAAAACTTATATGAAAAACTGTTTTTT.

V and J are TRBV12-3 or TRBV12-4 and TRBJ2-2; D unresolved. V dropped 7 bases and J dropped 2 bases, with 5 bases sitting between them. The CDR3 runs 12 residues. This chain's CDR3 is CASTLNTGELFF. In DNA form, the CDR3 reads TGTGCCAGCACTCTCAACACCGGGGAGCTGTTTTTT.

The chain links TRBV23-1 to TRBJ2-2; 10 bases match TRBD2. TRBV23-1 carries the ORF label, with uncertain function. The CDR3 totals 19 residues. After removal of 2 bases from V and 7 bases from J, the junction contained 16 bases not matched to a gene. The CDR3 DNA reads as TGCGCCAGCAGTCAAGTCCCAGCGGGGGGGCCGGGTGGATACGGGGAGCTGTTTTTT. Protein product: CASSQVPAGGPGGYGELFF.

This chain joins TRBV20-1 and TRBJ1-1; 8 bases are a match to TRBD1. Per germline, CDR1 DFQATT and CDR2 SNEGSKA (reference sequence). The CDR3 sequence is 14 residues long. The DNA of the CDR3 is TGCAGGGCAAGTCCTGGACAGGGAAAGACTGAAGCTTTCTTT. Translating gives CRASPGQGKTEAFF.

The chain couples TRBV19 to TRBJ1-1, with no clear D. Germline CDR1 reads LNHDA; CDR2 reads SQIVND (reference sequence). CDR3 length: 11 amino acids. Trimming took off 4 bases at V and 3 bases at J, with 3 bases between the two ends. The CDR3 reads CASSTYTEAFF. Here the CDR3 DNA reads TGTGCCAGTAGTACCTACACTGAAGCTTTCTTT.

This chain connects TRBV2 to TRBJ1-2; D call uncertain. This CDR3 has 16 residues. V was shortened by 4 bases and J by 0 bases, with 15 bases between the two germline ends. The V gene's germline CDR1 is SNHLY and CDR2 FYNNEI. CDR3 DNA: TGTGCCAGCAGTGCCCGAGGGTTTGATACTAACTATGGCTACACCTTC. It codes for CASSARGFDTNYGYTF.

The V call is TRBV30, the J call TRBJ1-2; D gene unclear. The CDR3 is made up of 14 amino acids. In germline, CDR1 is GTSNPN, CDR2 SVGIG (reference sequence). V was pared by 3 bases and J by 2 bases, with 13 bases between. This CDR3 is CAWSRSSLNYGYTF. The DNA for the CDR3 is TGTGCCTGGAGCCGGTCCAGCCTAAACTATGGCTACACCTTC.

The chain combines TRBV7-9 with TRBJ2-7; 9 nucleotides agree with TRBD1. The CDR3 has 15 amino acids. V lost 5 bases, J lost 5 bases, and 10 bases stayed unmatched. CDR1 is SEHNR, CDR2 FQNEAQ, per germline (reference sequence). CDR3 DNA: TGTGCCAGCAGCGCTTCCGGGACAGGGATCGACGAGCAGTACTTC. Translation: CASSASGTGIDEQYF.

The rearrangement uses TRBV9 and TRBJ2-2; D is unresolved. Germline V gene sequence: CDR1 SGDLS, CDR2 YYNGEE. V lost 0 bases and J 3 bases, leaving 12 bases between the germline ends. The CDR3 runs 16 residues. CDR3 nucleotides: TGTGCCAGCAGCGTAGCCGGCAGGTGGGACACCGGGGAGCTGTTTTTT. It encodes CASSVAGRWDTGELFF.

This chain links TRBV7-9 with TRBJ2-3; 8 bases line up with TRBD1. Germline trimming cut 4 bases from V and 0 bases from J; bases unmatched to any gene: 3. CDR1 and CDR2 (germline): SEHNR, FQNEAQ (reference sequence). The CDR3 spans 15 residues. The CDR3: CASSSQGGSTDTQYF. The DNA of the CDR3 is TGTGCCAGCAGCTCACAGGGGGGCAGCACAGATACGCAGTATTTT.

The V and J genes are TRBV27 and TRBJ1-3; D is uncertain. V was clipped by 6 bases and J by 4 bases, with 16 bases between them. Per germline, CDR1 MNHEY and CDR2 SMNVEV (reference sequence). The CDR3 sequence is 15 residues long. The DNA of the CDR3 is TGTGCCAGCAGCCTACCCCCGGGAGTCGGAAACACCATATATTTT. Its translation: CASSLPPGVGNTIYF.

V and J are TRBV6-4 and TRBJ1-2, with D possibly TRBD1 on 5 matching bases. Germline CDR1 MRHNA, CDR2 SNTAGT. Trimming pared 6 bases from V and 7 bases from J, leaving 15 bases between. There are 13 residues in the CDR3. The CDR3 DNA follows: TGTGCCAGCAGACCCGGGAGGGGTGTTGGCTACACCTTC. Its protein product is CASRPGRGVGYTF.

The J gene is TRBJ2-1, the V gene TRBV30; no clear D. The CDR3 consists of 14 residues. Trimming pared 2 bases from V and 3 bases from J, leaving 11 bases between. Per the germline V gene, CDR1 is GTSNPN and CDR2 is SVGIG (reference sequence). The chain's CDR3 is CAWSSYSLYNEQFF. The CDR3 bases are TGTGCCTGGAGTTCCTACTCCCTCTACAATGAGCAGTTCTTC.

V is TRBV28 and J is TRBJ1-2, with 8 bases aligning to TRBD1. Germline lookup yields CDR1 MDHEN and CDR2 SYDVKM. Trimming cost V 7 bases and J 3 bases; bases outside gene matches: 4. This CDR3 has 13 residues. The CDR3 DNA sequence: TGTGCCAGCATCCAGGGGGCAGACTATGGCTACACCTTC. Its translation: CASIQGADYGYTF.

The J gene is TRBJ1-5, the V gene TRBV2; D is uncertain. Germline CDR1 and CDR2: SNHLY and FYNNEI. This CDR3 has 14 residues. Trimming stripped 4 bases from V and 2 bases from J, with 9 bases between. CDR3 loop: CASSARNGNQPQHF. CDR3 coding DNA: TGTGCCAGCAGTGCGAGGAATGGCAATCAGCCCCAGCATTTT.

The chain has TRBV24-1 and TRBJ2-2; 8 nucleotides match TRBD1. Trimming took 3 bases from V and 2 from J; bases not matched to a gene: 10. Germline assignment: CDR1 KGHDR and CDR2 SFDVKD. The CDR3 totals 18 residues. In nucleotides, the CDR3 is TGTGCCACCAGTGATATCCGCACCGGGACAGGCAACACCGGGGAGCTGTTTTTT. Its protein product is CATSDIRTGTGNTGELFF.

J is TRBJ1-5 and V is TRBV5-1, with 9 bases lining up with TRBD1. The length of the CDR3 is 14 residues. CDR1 is SGHRS and CDR2 is YFSETQ in the germline V gene. Germline trimming cut 4 bases from V and 5 bases from J; bases unmatched to any gene: 4. The CDR3 DNA follows: TGCGCCAGCAGCCCGGGACAGGGTGATCAGCCCCAGCATTTT. Amino acid sequence: CASSPGQGDQPQHF.

The CDR3 DNA follows: TGTGCCAGTAGTACGACAGCACCCTCGACTAATGAAAAACTGTTTTTT. Translated, it gives CASSTTAPSTNEKLFF. V and J are TRBV19 and TRBJ1-4; D is perhaps TRBD1 (5 bases). The V and J ends lost 4 bases and 2 bases respectively, with 14 bases between them. In germline, CDR1 is LNHDA, CDR2 SQIVND (reference sequence). This CDR3 spans 16 amino acids.

This rearrangement joins TRBV6-6 to TRBJ2-5, with 7 positions matching TRBD1. V lost 7 bases, J lost 1 base, and 6 bases stayed unmatched. The CDR3 is 14 residues long. Germline V lookup: CDR1 MNHNY, CDR2 SVGAGI (reference sequence). This CDR3 is CASNDRDPQETQYF. Written as DNA, the CDR3 is TGTGCCAGCAACGACAGGGACCCCCAAGAGACCCAGTACTTC.